This T cell receptor (beta chain) was captured in a study of Tregs in tolerant kidney transplant recipients. About the research overall: Tregs grew approximately 16 days with irradiated donor B cells, restimulated on day 11. Overall study results and limits: Biological reproducibility was not directly addressed, but technical replication error appeared minimal.

TCRdb's copy holds only in-frame clones and misses some; the assay was immunoSEQ multiplex PCR. The sample lists 6,000 or so clones, nearly 90% occurring once. Looked up from germline, CDR1 is SQVTM and CDR2 is ANQGSEA. CDR3 length: 11 residues. With respect to this clone: Its cognate antigen is unknown.

The sample was Tregs from blood cultured with allogeneic cells, taken before the transplant. The chain couples TRBV29-1 to TRBJ2-5; 7 bases map to TRBD2. The assigned J gene may be wrong: the sequence end matches TRBJ2-7 better. This TCR came from a human patient who received a combined kidney and bone marrow transplant. The CDR3 sequence is CSAGLGYEQYF. In DNA form, the CDR3 reads TGCAGCGCCGGACTAGGGTACGAGCAGTACTTC.